Each of the 19 T cell receptor beta chains below was sequenced from the same sample in a study of blood T cells in healthy people across ages. A J-beta primer mix and a sample-barcoded 5' primer were used in a second PCR of roughly 6 to 12 cycles. TCRdb reprocessed the 5' RACE reads via MiXCR and lists one record per CDR3 protein. The table includes about 760,000 distinct CDR3 sequences, roughly 25% detected once. This sample also belongs to another study, concerning T cells of mothers and their children.

Sequencing used blood. The receptors stem from a boy under 18 in good health.

The chain uses TRBV3-1 and TRBJ2-3; 7 nucleotides agree with TRBD2. J lost 2 bases, V lost 8 bases, and 7 bases had no gene match. Per germline, CDR1 LGHDT and CDR2 YNNKEL (reference sequence). The length of the CDR3 is 14 residues. The CDR3 DNA reads as TGTGCCAGCTACCAGCGGGGATACACAGATACGCAGTATTTT. Protein: CASYQRGYTDTQYF.

This clonotype was observed a few times. A read error may produce the germline difference seen at one junction end. This chain connects TRBV6-2 or TRBV6-3 to TRBJ2-3; D call uncertain. Germline V gene sequence: CDR1 MNHEY, CDR2 SVGEGT. The CDR3 has 16 amino acids. The CDR3 DNA reads as TGTGCCAGCAGTGACTCATTACCGACGAACACAGATACGCAGTATTTT. Translating it yields CASSDSLPTNTDTQYF.

There are a few counts of this clonotype. The rearrangement joins TRBV7-9 to TRBJ2-4; no clear D. V was clipped by 1 base and J by 2 bases, with 9 bases between them. The CDR3 spans 15 residues. Germline values: CDR1 SEHNR, CDR2 FQNEAQ (reference sequence). The CDR3 nucleotides are TGTGCCAGCAGCTTAGGGGCGCGGACCAAAAACATTCAGTACTTC. This encodes CASSLGARTKNIQYF.

The sample holds a few counts of this clonotype. The rearrangement links TRBV29-1 to TRBJ2-5; the match to TRBD1 covers 7 bases. The CDR3 is 13 amino acids. J gave up 4 bases and V 7 bases, and 9 bases lay outside the gene matches. The germline V gene encodes CDR1 SQVTM and CDR2 ANQGSEA. This chain's CDR3 is CSGKQGSGETQYF. The DNA of the CDR3 is TGCAGCGGCAAACAGGGGTCGGGAGAGACCCAGTACTTC.

This clonotype has a handful of counts. The chain has TRBV7-3 and TRBJ2-5, with TRBD2 matching over 9 bases. The end of the DNA fits TRBJ2-1 better, so the J call may be wrong. The CDR3 sequence is 15 residues long. Germline V gene lookup returns CDR1 SGHTA and CDR2 FQGTGA. The chain's CDR3 is CASSLIAGAANEQFF. The CDR3 nucleotides are TGTGCCAGCAGCTTAATAGCGGGGGCGGCCAATGAGCAGTTCTTC.

This clonotype was recorded a few times. V gene TRBV7-2 combines with J gene TRBJ2-1; perhaps TRBD2 as D (6 bases). Germline V CDR1 and CDR2: SGHTA, FQGNSA. Trimming stripped 8 bases from V and 0 bases from J, with 11 bases between. This CDR3 region has 14 residues. The CDR3 protein is CASGAGFSYNEQFF. The CDR3 region has the DNA TGTGCCAGCGGGGCGGGATTCTCCTACAATGAGCAGTTCTTC. Filled out from reference TRBV7-2 and TRBJ2-1, the complete variable domain reads GAGVSQSPSNKVTEKGKDVELRCDPISGHTALYWYRQSLGQGLEFLIYFQGNSAPDKSGLPSDRFSAERTGGSVSTLTIQRTQQEDSAVYLCASGAGFSYNEQFFGPGTRLTVL.

The rearrangement joins TRBV19 to TRBJ2-3, with D maybe TRBD1 (5 bases). Germline loops: CDR1 LNHDA, CDR2 SQIVND (reference sequence). V lost 1 base, J lost 0 bases, and 8 bases lay in between. The CDR3 spans 15 residues. For the CDR3, the DNA is TGTGCCAGTAGTATAGGCAGGGTAAGCACAGATACGCAGTATTTT. This codes for CASSIGRVSTDTQYF.

This clonotype was observed a few times. This chain links TRBV20-1 with TRBJ2-1; 9 nucleotides agree with TRBD2. The length of the CDR3 is 16 residues. Trimming at V came to 2 bases and at J to 0 bases, leaving 5 bases not matched to a gene. CDR1 and CDR2 (germline): DFQATT, SNEGSKA (reference sequence). CDR3 coding DNA: TGCAGTGCTAGAAGCGGGGGGTCCAACTCCTACAATGAGCAGTTCTTC. Translation: CSARSGGSNSYNEQFF.

V usage is TRBV28 and J usage is TRBJ2-3, with 11 bases fitting TRBD2. The CDR3 spans 15 residues. Germline V lookup: CDR1 MDHEN, CDR2 SYDVKM. The J segment lost 6 bases and the V segment lost 8 bases, leaving 10 bases of the junction unmatched. The CDR3 is CASVTLAGEIDTQYF. CDR3 DNA sequence: TGTGCCAGCGTAACACTAGCGGGAGAGATCGATACGCAGTATTTT.

This chain uses TRBV20-1 with TRBJ2-3; D ambiguous. Trimming took 3 bases from V and 2 from J, leaving 9 bases between them. Germline CDR1 is DFQATT and CDR2 is SNEGSKA (reference sequence). The CDR3 is made up of 13 amino acids. CDR3 DNA: TGCAGTGCTAGTATCAGTTCCACAGATACGCAGTATTTT. Its translation: CSASISSTDTQYF.

The chain recombines TRBV12-3 or TRBV12-4 with TRBJ2-5, with D possibly matching TRBD1 (10 bases). Trimming cost V 0 bases and J 4 bases, with 30 bases left between them. The CDR3 spans 21 residues. CDR3 DNA: TGTGCCAGCAGTTTAGCGCTGGACAGGGGGTCTGCGGGAGGGCGCGGAGAGACCCAGTACTTC. This codes for CASSLALDRGSAGGRGETQYF.

A few counts support this clonotype. The V call is TRBV27, the J call TRBJ2-2, with D perhaps matching TRBD1 or TRBD2 (6 bases each). This CDR3 has 15 residues. V dropped 3 bases and J dropped 6 bases, with 14 bases sitting between them. Germline values: CDR1 MNHEY, CDR2 SMNVEV (reference sequence). The CDR3 loop reads CASSFGGRFPGELFF. CDR3 in DNA: TGTGCCAGCAGTTTTGGGGGGCGCTTCCCCGGGGAGCTGTTTTTT.

The rearrangement links TRBV11-3 to TRBJ2-7, with 14 bases fitting TRBD2. The ends lost 5 bases at V and 2 bases at J; junction bases unmatched: 11. Germline V gene data show CDR1 as SGHNT and CDR2 as YENEEA. The CDR3 has 18 residues. The CDR3 DNA reads as TGTGCCAGCAGCCCACGACTAGCGGGGGGGTATCCAACCTACGAGCAGTACTTC. It is translated as CASSPRLAGGYPTYEQYF.

V and J are TRBV28 and TRBJ2-2; TRBD1 might be the D (6 bases). Germline V lookup: CDR1 MDHEN, CDR2 SYDVKM. The CDR3 spans 15 residues. Trimming removed 7 bases at V and 4 bases at J, with 16 bases between. The CDR3 here is CASKQGRSITGELFF. CDR3 DNA: TGTGCCAGCAAACAGGGTCGTTCTATCACCGGGGAGCTGTTTTTT.

This sequence joins TRBV20-1 and TRBJ2-7, with TRBD2 matching over 7 bases. The CDR3 runs 14 residues. Looked up from germline, CDR1 is DFQATT and CDR2 is SNEGSKA (reference sequence). V lost 4 bases to trimming and J lost 0 bases; unmatched junction nucleotides: 6. CDR3 residues: CSAIRDYASYEQYF. The CDR3 DNA is TGCAGTGCTATCCGGGACTACGCCTCCTACGAGCAGTACTTC.

This clonotype was counted between two and nine times. The J gene is TRBJ2-5, the V gene TRBV4-3, with a possible D match to TRBD2 (5 bases). This CDR3 is built from 15 residues. The V end lost 0 bases, the J end lost 2 bases, and 10 bases lay between the germline ends. Per the germline V gene, CDR1 is LGHNA and CDR2 is YSLEER. Here the CDR3 DNA reads TGCGCCAGCAGCCAAGATTGGAGGAGTCAAGAGACCCAGTACTTC. It yields the protein CASSQDWRSQETQYF.

V gene TRBV29-1 combines with J gene TRBJ2-1, with no clear D. This CDR3 has 11 amino acids. V lost 7 bases to trimming and J lost 5 bases, with 9 bases between them. The germline gives CDR1 SQVTM, CDR2 ANQGSEA. In DNA form, the CDR3 reads TGCAGCGATCTAGGAGACAATGAGCAGTTCTTC. Encoded protein: CSDLGDNEQFF.

This chain uses TRBV5-8 with TRBJ2-5; TRBD2 is a possible D gene (6 bases). V was clipped by 1 base and J by 4 bases, with 14 bases between them. CDR3 length: 15 amino acids. The germline CDR1 and CDR2 sequences are SGHTS and YDEGEE. CDR3 DNA: TGTGCCAGCAGCTTGTCTAGCGTAAGGGTAGAGACCCAGTACTTC. Translated, it gives CASSLSSVRVETQYF.

The V and J genes are TRBV7-6 and TRBJ2-1; 11 nucleotides agree with TRBD1. CDR1 is SGHVS and CDR2 is FNYEAQ in the germline V gene. CDR3 length equals 15 residues. With V trimmed by 4 bases and J by 5 bases, 4 bases remained unmatched. In DNA, the CDR3 is TGTGCCAGCAGCTGGGGACAGGGGGTCCACAATGAGCAGTTCTTC. It codes for CASSWGQGVHNEQFF.